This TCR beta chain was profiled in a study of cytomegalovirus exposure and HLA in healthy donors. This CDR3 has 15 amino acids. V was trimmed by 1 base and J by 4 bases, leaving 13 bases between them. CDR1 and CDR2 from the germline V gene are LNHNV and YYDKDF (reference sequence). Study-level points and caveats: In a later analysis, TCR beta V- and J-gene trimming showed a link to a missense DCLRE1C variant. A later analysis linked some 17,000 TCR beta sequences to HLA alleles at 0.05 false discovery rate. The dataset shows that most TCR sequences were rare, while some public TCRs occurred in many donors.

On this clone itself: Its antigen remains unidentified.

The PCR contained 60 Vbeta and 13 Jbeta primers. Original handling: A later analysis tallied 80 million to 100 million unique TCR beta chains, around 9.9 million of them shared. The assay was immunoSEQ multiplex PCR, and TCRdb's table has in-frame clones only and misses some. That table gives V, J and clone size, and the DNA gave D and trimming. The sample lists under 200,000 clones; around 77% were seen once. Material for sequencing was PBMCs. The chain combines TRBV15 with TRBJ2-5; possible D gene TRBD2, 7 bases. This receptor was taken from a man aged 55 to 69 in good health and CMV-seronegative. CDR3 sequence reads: CATSRAGGGLETQYF. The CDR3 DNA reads TGTGCCACCAGCAGAGCTGGGGGGGGCCTAGAGACCCAGTACTTC. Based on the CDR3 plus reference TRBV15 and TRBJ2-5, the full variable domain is DAMVIQNPRYQVTQFGKPVTLSCSQTLNHNVMYWYQQKSSQAPKLLFHYYDKDFNNEADTPDNFQSRRPNTSFCFLDIRSPGLGDTAMYLCATSRAGGGLETQYFGPGTRLLVL.